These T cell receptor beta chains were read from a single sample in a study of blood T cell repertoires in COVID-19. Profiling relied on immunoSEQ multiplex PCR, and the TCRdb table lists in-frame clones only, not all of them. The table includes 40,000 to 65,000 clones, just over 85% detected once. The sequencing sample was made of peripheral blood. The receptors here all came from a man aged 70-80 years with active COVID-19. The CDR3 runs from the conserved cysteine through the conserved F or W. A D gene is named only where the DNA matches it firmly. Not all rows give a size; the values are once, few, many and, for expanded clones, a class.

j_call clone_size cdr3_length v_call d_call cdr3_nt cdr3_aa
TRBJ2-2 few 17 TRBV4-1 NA TGCGCCAGCAGCCAAGATCCCAAGGGGGCGGGGACCGGGGAGCTGTTTTTT CASSQDPKGAGTGELFF
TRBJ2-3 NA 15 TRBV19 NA TGTGCCAGTAGTATCATGACAGGCAAAGCAGATACGCAGTATTTT CASSIMTGKADTQYF
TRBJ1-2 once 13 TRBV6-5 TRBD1 TGTGCCAGCAGTTACTCGTTACAGGGGATAATCACCTTC CASSYSLQGIITF
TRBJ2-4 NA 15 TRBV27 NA TGTGCCAGCAGTTCATTCTCAGGGGACAAAAACATTCAGTACTTC CASSSFSGDKNIQYF
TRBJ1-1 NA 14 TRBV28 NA TGTGCCAGCAGCACAGAGGGAGGGAACACTGAAGCTTTCTTT CASSTEGGNTEAFF
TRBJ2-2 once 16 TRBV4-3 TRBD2 TGCGCCAGCAGCCAAGGACTAGCGGGGAACACCGGGGAGCTGTTTTTT CASSQGLAGNTGELFF
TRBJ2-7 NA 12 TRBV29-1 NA TGCAGCGTTGCCCGGGACTCCTACGAGCAGTACTTC CSVARDSYEQYF
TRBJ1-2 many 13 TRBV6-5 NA TGTGCCAGCAGTTCCACAGAGATCTATGGCTACACCTTC CASSSTEIYGYTF
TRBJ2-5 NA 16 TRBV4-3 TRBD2 TGCGCCAGCAGCCAAGAACTAGCGGGGAATGAAGAGACCCAGTACTTC CASSQELAGNEETQYF
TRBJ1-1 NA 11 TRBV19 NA TGTGCCAGTACTGCGTTATCTGAAGCTTTCTTT CASTALSEAFF
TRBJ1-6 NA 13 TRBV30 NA TGTGCCTGGAGTCCGGGGATGAATTCACCCCTCCACTTT CAWSPGMNSPLHF
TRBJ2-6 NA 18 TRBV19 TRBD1 TGTGCCAGTTCCCAAGGGGGCAGGGGGAGACGTGGGGCCAACGTCCTGACTTTC CASSQGGRGRRGANVLTF
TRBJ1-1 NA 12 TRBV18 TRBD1 TGTGCCACTGGAACAGGGGGGACTGAAGCTTTCTTT CATGTGGTEAFF
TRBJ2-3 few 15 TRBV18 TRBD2 TGTGCCAGCTCACCGCCGGGACTAGCCCGGGATACGCAGTATTTT CASSPPGLARDTQYF
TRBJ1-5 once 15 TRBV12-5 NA TGTGCTAGTGGTTTGGAAGACCGGGACTATCAGCCCCAGCATTTT CASGLEDRDYQPQHF
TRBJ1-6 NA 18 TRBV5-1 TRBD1 TGCGCCAGCAGCCCGGGGACAGGGGGTACCTTTCACAATTCACCCCTCCACTTT CASSPGTGGTFHNSPLHF
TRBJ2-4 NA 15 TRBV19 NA TGTGCCAGCCGTTCCAGGGGAACATTTGAAAACATTCAGTACTTC CASRSRGTFENIQYF
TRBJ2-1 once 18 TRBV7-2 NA TGTGCCAGCAGCTTAGTTGGTAGCGCCGGATTCTCCTACAATGAGCAGTTCTTC CASSLVGSAGFSYNEQFF
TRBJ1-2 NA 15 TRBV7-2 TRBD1 TGTGCCAGCAGCTTGGGCCGGGACAGACCTTATGGCTACACCTTC CASSLGRDRPYGYTF
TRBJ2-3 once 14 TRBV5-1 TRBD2 TGCGCCAGCAGCTTGCGGGAGGGCACAGATACGCAGTATTTT CASSLREGTDTQYF
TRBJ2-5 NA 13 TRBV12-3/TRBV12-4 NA TGTGCCAGCAGTTTGGCCCGATCAGAGACCCAGTACTTC CASSLARSETQYF
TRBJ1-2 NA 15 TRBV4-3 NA TGCGCCAGCAGCCAAGATATGTCAGGGGCCGCTGGCTACACCTTC CASSQDMSGAAGYTF
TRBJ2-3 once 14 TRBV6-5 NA TGTGCCAGCAGCTCCCGGACTGGGGAGGATACGCAGTATTTT CASSSRTGEDTQYF